The 12 T cell receptor beta chains below come from one sample, sequenced in a study of blood T cell repertoires in COVID-19 (dated by TCRdb to about 2020). Library method: the immunoSEQ multiplex PCR assay. In TCRdb, the immuneACCESS table is reduced to in-frame sequences with V and J assigned. These tables do not hold every clone; where another copy was compared, an unresolved V gene accounts for under half, and the others remain unexplained. The sample table contains over 90,000 clones; only one count was recorded for around 87% of them. The top ten clones comprise under 3% of the sample. Input material: peripheral blood. All receptors come from a man between 50 and 59 years old with active or convalescent COVID-19.

V usage is TRBV10-3 and J usage is TRBJ2-7; 9 bases line up with TRBD1. This CDR3 is built from 14 residues. Germline CDR1 is ENHRY and CDR2 is SYGVKD. V dropped 6 bases and J dropped 6; count of bases not matched to a gene: 9. CDR3 bases: TGTGCCATCAGCCCCCGGGACAGGGCAGGCGAGCAGTACTTC. It yields the protein CAISPRDRAGEQYF.

The gene calls are TRBV2 and TRBJ2-7; weak D call: TRBD2 (5 bases). V was pared by 8 bases and J by 4 bases, with 9 bases between. The CDR3 length is 11 residues. Germline assignment: CDR1 SNHLY and CDR2 FYNNEI. CDR3 bases: TGTGCCAGCTGTAGGGAGTACGAGCAGTACGTC. Encoded protein: CASCREYEQYV.

This chain uses TRBV7-2 with TRBJ2-3; D might be TRBD1 (6 bases). The CDR3 loop spans 15 amino acids. Trimming cost V 7 bases and J 2 bases, with 16 bases left between them. Germline V gene sequence: CDR1 SGHTA, CDR2 FQGNSA. The CDR3 DNA follows: TGTGCCAGCACCCCGACCGGACAGCCCACAGATACGCAGTATTTT. It yields the protein CASTPTGQPTDTQYF.

The V call is TRBV5-4, the J call TRBJ2-3; D perhaps matches TRBD2 (7 bases). The V gene lost 4 bases and the J gene lost 1 base, with 16 bases spanning the gap. Germline CDR1 is SGHNT and CDR2 is YYREEE (reference sequence). The CDR3 totals 16 residues. The CDR3 protein is CASSRAGASGTDTQYF. The CDR3, as DNA: TGTGCCAGCAGCAGGGCGGGGGCCTCGGGCACAGATACGCAGTATTTT.

V usage is TRBV9 and J usage is TRBJ2-5; 7 nucleotides line up with TRBD2. Germline trimming cut 3 bases from V and 5 bases from J; bases unmatched to any gene: 7. The CDR3 totals 14 residues. Germline V CDR1 and CDR2: SGDLS, YYNGEE. CDR3 sequence reads: CASSAQPGGETQYF. In nucleotides, the CDR3 is TGTGCCAGCAGCGCCCAACCCGGGGGGGAGACCCAGTACTTC.

This chain joins TRBV29-1 and TRBJ2-3; D is ambiguous. The V and J ends lost 2 bases and 3 bases respectively, with 6 bases between them. The germline gives CDR1 SQVTM, CDR2 ANQGSEA. This CDR3 is built from 12 residues. The CDR3 DNA is TGCAGCGTTGAAAGAGGTACAGATACGCAGTATTTT. It translates to CSVERGTDTQYF.

The chain carries TRBV11-2 and TRBJ2-7; D is uncertain. The CDR3 runs to 12 residues. Germline values: CDR1 SGHAT, CDR2 FQNNGV. The germline V and J ends were trimmed by 4 bases and 2 bases, with 6 bases remaining between them. The CDR3 loop reads CASSSTPYEQYV. CDR3 bases: TGTGCCAGCAGCTCGACACCCTACGAGCAGTACGTC.

The chain has TRBV28 and TRBJ1-2, with D possibly TRBD1 on 6 matching bases. CDR1 and CDR2 from the germline V gene are MDHEN and SYDVKM. The CDR3 has 14 residues. Trimming took off 5 bases at V and 5 bases at J, with 15 bases between the two ends. CDR3 in amino acids: CASSPRTAPYGYTF. CDR3 nucleotide sequence: TGTGCCAGCAGTCCTCGGACAGCTCCTTATGGCTACACCTTC.

This clone has a single count. The chain couples TRBV6-5 to TRBJ1-1; 8 nucleotides align to TRBD1. The CDR3 totals 14 residues. J was trimmed by 1 base and V by 9 bases; bases with no gene match: 7. Germline CDR1 and CDR2: MNHEY and SVGAGI. Here the CDR3 reads CASTWTGPNTEAFF. The CDR3 region has the DNA TGTGCCAGTACCTGGACAGGGCCGAACACTGAAGCTTTCTTT.

This sequence joins TRBV10-2 and TRBJ1-6; 10 nucleotides align to TRBD1. The V gene end was trimmed by 7 bases and the J gene end by 7 bases; junction bases not matched to a gene: 10. CDR3 length: 16 amino acids. Germline V gives CDR1 WSHSY, CDR2 SAAADI. This chain's CDR3 is CASTLLGTGVNSPLHF. As DNA, the CDR3 is TGCGCCAGCACCCTCCTAGGGACAGGGGTGAATTCACCCCTCCACTTT.

The V call is TRBV30, the J call TRBJ1-2; maybe TRBD1 (5 bases). V was clipped by 3 bases and J by 8 bases, with 13 bases between them. CDR3 length: 12 residues. CDR1 is GTSNPN, CDR2 SVGIG, per germline (reference sequence). CDR3 coding DNA: TGTGCCTGGAGCCAGGGTTATTGGGGCTACACCTTC. It encodes CAWSQGYWGYTF.

This clone occurred a few times. The V call is TRBV6-5, the J call TRBJ2-5; possibly TRBD1 for D (5 bases). Trimming removed 4 bases from V and 3 bases from J, with 12 bases in between. The CDR3 covers 14 residues. Germline V gene lookup returns CDR1 MNHEY and CDR2 SVGAGI. CDR3 coding DNA: TGTGCCAGCAGTTCTAACGCAGGGAAAGAGACCCAGTACTTC. This sequence encodes CASSSNAGKETQYF.